This TCR beta chain was recorded in a study of T cells in Graves' hyperthyroidism and ophthalmopathy. Whole-study results and caveats: Among clonotypes expanded in thyroid above 0.001, most were also found in blood. Ophthalmopathy was separated from stable hyperthyroidism by a 13 V-J model. Ophthalmopathy, which appeared later, was predicted by the model a median around 6.9 months before onset.

CDR3 length equals 13 residues. Germline CDR1 and CDR2: MGHDK and SYGVNS. The germline V and J ends were trimmed by 7 bases and 3 bases, with 12 bases remaining between them. Notes on this clonotype: The antigen is unknown.

Diagnoses used clinical symptoms, serum thyroxine and TRAb, thyroid ultrasound and orbital computed tomography. Authors of the study amplified TCR beta CDR3 regions from RNA transcripts. When the TCR CDR3 underwent first-round RT-PCR, the HTBI primer set was used. TCRdb reprocessed the multiplex PCR reads via MiXCR and lists one record per CDR3 protein. The sample records roughly 500,000 distinct CDR3 sequences, 35% to 50% being singletons. The sequenced sample was peripheral blood or thyroid tissue (not recorded which). The origin of this receptor is an adult woman with Graves' disease, either hyperthyroidism or ophthalmopathy (not recorded which). The genes are TRBV25-1 and TRBJ1-1; D not certain. CDR3 sequence reads: CASTPFTDTEAFF. In DNA, the CDR3 is TGTGCCAGCACCCCCTTTACGGACACTGAAGCTTTCTTT.